The T cell receptor beta chain under discussion was sequenced for a study of cytomegalovirus exposure and HLA in healthy donors. Overall study: There were more than 350 genotyped donors. Of these, roughly 80% fell in the genetic ancestry cluster associated with self-reported Caucasian donors.

General study points: Presence/absence analyses took donor sequencing depth as roughly uniform.

This clone occurred once. The antigen remains undetermined. The CDR3 is 15 residues long. Germline assignment: CDR1 SNHLY and CDR2 FYNNEI. Trimming took off 4 bases at V and 2 bases at J, with 14 bases between the two ends. The PCR ran on 60 Vbeta and 13 Jbeta primers. The assay was immunoSEQ multiplex PCR, and TCRdb's table has in-frame clones only and misses some. This sample has about 130,000 clones, with about 85% found just once. The TCR was taken from a boy aged 10-17 years in good health and CMV-seronegative. V gene TRBV2 combines with J gene TRBJ1-2; D is perhaps TRBD1 (6 bases). The source material was PBMCs. The DNA for the CDR3 is TGTGCCAGCAGTGCGGCCCGGACAGCCAACTATGGCTACACCTTC. Its protein product is CASSAARTANYGYTF.